These 24 T cell receptor beta chains were sequenced from one sample in a study of OX40 agonist ivuxolimab in advanced cancers. TCRdb's table, derived via immunoSEQ multiplex PCR, lists solely in-frame clones and lacks some. The table shows 70,000 to 85,000 clones, with approximately 94% occurring only once. The sequences come from CD4+ or CD8+ T cells sorted from blood, collected in a trial of the OX40 agonist ivuxolimab. The receptor source for this set is an adult with an advanced solid tumor such as melanoma, head and neck, liver or kidney cancer.

This clone was found once. The chain has TRBV5-4 and TRBJ2-1; unclear D gene. The CDR3 is 13 amino acids. Trimming stripped 8 bases from V and 6 bases from J, with 15 bases between. Germline V gene lookup returns CDR1 SGHNT and CDR2 YYREEE (reference sequence). The CDR3 region has the DNA TGTGCCAGTGGACGGCAGACTTCCAATGAGCAGTTCTTC. It is translated as CASGRQTSNEQFF.

The chain joins TRBV7-3 to TRBJ2-3; 9 bases are shared with TRBD1. CDR3 length equals 14 residues. Trimming at V came to 4 bases and at J to 7 bases, leaving 6 bases not matched to a gene. Germline V gene lookup returns CDR1 SGHTA and CDR2 FQGTGA. The CDR3 DNA sequence: TGTGCCAGCAGCTCCGGACAGGGGAGCAATACGCAGTATTTT. Its protein product is CASSSGQGSNTQYF.

The chain uses TRBV6-6 and TRBJ2-7; TRBD1 aligns across 8 bases. The CDR3 contains 13 residues. The V gene end was trimmed by 7 bases and the J gene end by 2 bases; junction bases not matched to a gene: 4. From germline, CDR1 is MNHNY and CDR2 SVGAGI (reference sequence). In DNA, the CDR3 is TGTGCCAGCAAGAGGGACAGGACCTACGAGCAGTACTTC. Translated: CASKRDRTYEQYF.

As DNA, the CDR3 is TGTGCCAGCAGCTTCGACTGGCAAAACATTCAGTACTTC. This gives the protein CASSFDWQNIQYF. The J gene is TRBJ2-4, the V gene TRBV7-2; D gene ambiguous. Germline CDR1 reads SGHTA; CDR2 reads FQGNSA. V lost 3 bases and J 5 bases, leaving 8 bases between the germline ends. The CDR3 totals 13 residues.

As DNA, the CDR3 is TGTGCCAGCAGCCACATGCCTGGGCAGCCCCAGCATTTT. Its protein product is CASSHMPGQPQHF. The chain links TRBV6-6 to TRBJ1-5; no reliable D call. V lost 6 bases and J lost 7, with 13 bases in between. The CDR3 covers 13 residues. CDR1 MNHNY and CDR2 SVGAGI come from the germline V gene (reference sequence).

The rearrangement uses TRBV5-1 and TRBJ2-1; 8 bases align to TRBD2. Germline values: CDR1 SGHRS, CDR2 YFSETQ. J was trimmed by 3 bases and V by 4 bases; bases with no gene match: 9. CDR3 length: 16 amino acids. CDR3 residues: CASSRKREGNYNEQFF. Here the CDR3 DNA reads TGCGCCAGCAGCCGGAAACGGGAGGGGAACTACAATGAGCAGTTCTTC.

The V call is TRBV2, the J call TRBJ2-7; the match to TRBD1 covers 8 bases. The germline CDR1 and CDR2 sequences are SNHLY and FYNNEI. The CDR3 loop spans 13 amino acids. V was clipped by 3 bases and J by 4 bases; unmatched bases: 2. As DNA, the CDR3 is TGTGCCAGCAGTGAGGACAGGGCGTACGAGCAGTACTTC. Translation gives CASSEDRAYEQYF.

The gene calls are TRBV4-1 and TRBJ1-5; D is perhaps TRBD1 (5 bases). The V end lost 4 bases, the J end lost 4 bases, and 14 bases lay between the germline ends. Germline V gives CDR1 MGHRA, CDR2 YSYEKL. This CDR3 region has 15 residues. The CDR3 nucleotides are TGCGCCAGCAGCCGCCAGGAACAGGAGAATCAGCCCCAGCATTTT. Its translation: CASSRQEQENQPQHF.

This sequence joins TRBV7-2 and TRBJ2-1, with no clear D. This CDR3 region has 14 residues. The germline V gene has CDR1 SGHTA and CDR2 FQGNSA. Trimming removed 7 bases at V and 2 bases at J, with 12 bases between. The CDR3 reads CASKDRPAYNEQFF. The CDR3 DNA reads TGTGCCAGCAAGGATCGGCCAGCCTACAATGAGCAGTTCTTC.

V and J are TRBV29-1 and TRBJ2-7; a weak D match, TRBD1 (6 bases). The CDR3 length is 12 residues. V was cut by 3 bases and J by 2 bases, with 8 bases left in between. Germline V gene data show CDR1 as SQVTM and CDR2 as ANQGSEA. The CDR3 region is CSVEDSAYEQYF. The DNA for the CDR3 is TGCAGCGTTGAGGACAGCGCCTACGAGCAGTACTTC.

The genes are TRBV5-1 and TRBJ2-2, with 15 bases fitting TRBD2. The V gene end was trimmed by 4 bases and the J gene end by 0 bases; junction bases not matched to a gene: 10. Germline V lookup: CDR1 SGHRS, CDR2 YFSETQ. CDR3 length: 20 amino acids. Here the CDR3 reads CASSAWTSGRVSANTGELFF. For the CDR3, the DNA is TGCGCCAGCAGCGCCTGGACTAGCGGGAGGGTTTCCGCGAACACCGGGGAGCTGTTTTTT.

V gene TRBV18 combines with J gene TRBJ2-5; D unresolved. Germline V lookup: CDR1 KGHSH, CDR2 LQKENI. The CDR3 sequence is 12 residues long. V lost 2 bases and J 3 bases, leaving 4 bases between the germline ends. For the CDR3, the DNA is TGTGCCAGCTCACCAAACGAAGAGACCCAGTACTTC. The encoded protein is CASSPNEETQYF.

This clone appeared once. The V and J genes are TRBV27 and TRBJ2-3; 9 nucleotides align to TRBD2. From germline, CDR1 is MNHEY and CDR2 SMNVEV (reference sequence). This CDR3 has 15 amino acids. J gave up 5 bases and V 6 bases, and 9 bases lay outside the gene matches. CDR3 DNA sequence: TGTGCCAGCAGCTATTTAGCGGGAGCTCGAGATACGCAGTATTTT. Amino acids: CASSYLAGARDTQYF.

This clone was seen a handful of times. The chain recombines TRBV7-3 with TRBJ2-7; 8 nucleotides line up with TRBD2. Looked up from germline, CDR1 is SGHTA and CDR2 is FQGTGA. The ends lost 7 bases at V and 5 bases at J; junction bases unmatched: 13. The CDR3 covers 15 residues. The CDR3 DNA follows: TGTGCCAGCACGGCGACTAGCGCACAAGCCCACGAGCAGTACTTC. This codes for CASTATSAQAHEQYF. The variable domain in full, with the rest retrieved from reference TRBV7-3 and TRBJ2-7, is GAGVSQTPSNKVTEKGKYVELRCDPISGHTALYWYRQSLGQGPEFLIYFQGTGAADDSGLPNDRFFAVRPEGSVSTLKIQRTERGDSAVYLCASTATSAQAHEQYFGPGTRLTVT.

This rearrangement joins TRBV7-6 to TRBJ2-3, with a possible D match to TRBD2 (5 bases). Germline values: CDR1 SGHVS, CDR2 FNYEAQ. V gave up 2 bases and J gave up 4 bases, with 10 bases separating them. The CDR3 length is 14 residues. The CDR3 region is CASSLMSGPDTQYF. Here the CDR3 DNA reads TGTGCCAGCAGCTTAATGAGCGGTCCAGATACGCAGTATTTT.

The J gene is TRBJ2-5, the V gene TRBV7-3, with 11 bases matching TRBD1. Germline trimming cut 2 bases from V and 5 bases from J; bases unmatched to any gene: 7. Germline V CDR1 and CDR2: SGHTA, FQGTGA. The CDR3 totals 16 residues. This CDR3 reads CASSLLGQGGEETQYF. CDR3 sequence (DNA): TGTGCCAGCAGCTTATTGGGACAGGGGGGAGAGGAGACCCAGTACTTC.

The chain joins TRBV2 to TRBJ2-7; TRBD2 might be the D (6 bases). There are 13 residues in the CDR3. The germline V gene encodes CDR1 SNHLY and CDR2 FYNNEI. The V end lost 3 bases, the J end lost 3 bases, and 9 bases lay between the germline ends. The CDR3 nucleotides are TGTGCCAGCAGTGACGGACTACTCTACGAGCAGTACTTC. Its protein is CASSDGLLYEQYF.

The chain couples TRBV5-6 to TRBJ2-2, with 11 bases aligning to TRBD1. V gave up 4 bases and J gave up 6 bases; unmatched junction bases: 8. Germline-derived CDR1 and CDR2 are SGHDT and YYEEEE. The CDR3 loop spans 16 amino acids. The CDR3 region has the DNA TGTGCCAGCAGCCTGTGGACAGGGGGCGTACCCGGGGAGCTGTTTTTT. Translation: CASSLWTGGVPGELFF. Supplemented by reference TRBV5-6 and TRBJ2-2, the full variable domain reads DAGVTQSPTHLIKTRGQQVTLRCSPKSGHDTVSWYQQALGQGPQFIFQYYEEEERQRGNFPDRFSGHQFPNYSSELNVNALLLGDSALYLCASSLWTGGVPGELFFGEGSRLTVL.

Turning to this clone: At one end, the junction sequence differs from germline, possibly due to a read error. The V call is TRBV7-7, the J call TRBJ2-5; possible D gene TRBD2, 6 bases. This CDR3 is 15 amino acids long. Germline assignment: CDR1 SSHAT and CDR2 FNYEAQ (reference sequence). As DNA, the CDR3 is TGTGCTAGCAGCTTAGAGGGGACTGGGTTGTATACCCAGTACTTC. Protein sequence: CASSLEGTGLYTQYF.

This sequence joins TRBV11-3 and TRBJ1-4, with TRBD1 as a possible D gene (5 bases). CDR3 size: 13 residues. With 6 bases removed from V and 5 bases from J, the gap between germline ends came to 10 bases. The V gene's germline CDR1 is SGHNT and CDR2 YENEEA. The CDR3 protein is CASRGPFNEKLFF. The CDR3 DNA reads as TGTGCCAGCAGGGGGCCTTTCAATGAAAAACTGTTTTTT.

The V gene is TRBV2, the J gene TRBJ1-5, with TRBD1 identical over 8 bases. Germline V gives CDR1 SNHLY, CDR2 FYNNEI. CDR3 length: 14 residues. The V segment lost 3 bases and the J segment 6 bases; nucleotides outside the gene matches: 4. Here the CDR3 reads CASSEARGRQPQHF. In DNA, the CDR3 is TGTGCCAGCAGTGAGGCCAGGGGGCGTCAGCCCCAGCATTTT.

V and J are TRBV30 and TRBJ2-2; D possibly corresponds to TRBD2 (6 bases). The V gene's germline CDR1 is GTSNPN and CDR2 SVGIG (reference sequence). Trimming stripped 3 bases from V and 2 bases from J, with 16 bases between. This CDR3 region has 16 residues. CDR3 coding DNA: TGTGCCTGGAGGTCCGGGACTTCAATCAACACCGGGGAGCTGTTTTTT. It specifies CAWRSGTSINTGELFF.

The gene calls are TRBV28 and TRBJ1-5; D might be TRBD1 (6 bases). The CDR3 is 14 residues long. Germline CDR1 is MDHEN and CDR2 is SYDVKM. The V gene lost 5 bases and the J gene lost 9 bases, with 17 bases spanning the gap. This chain's CDR3 is CASSPPDSYRPQHF. CDR3 DNA sequence: TGTGCCAGCAGTCCCCCGGACAGCTATAGGCCCCAGCATTTT.

This clone came up a few times. The chain carries TRBV7-8 and TRBJ2-6; TRBD1 matches at 7 bases. J gave up 4 bases and V 5 bases, and 8 bases lay outside the gene matches. The CDR3 is made up of 16 amino acids. Germline loops: CDR1 SGHVS, CDR2 FQNEAQ. The CDR3, as DNA: TGTGCCAGCAGCCGCACAGGGGCTGCAGGGGCCAACGTCCTGACTTTC. Translating gives CASSRTGAAGANVLTF.